Each of the 23 T cell receptor beta chains below was sequenced from the same sample in a study of graft-versus-host responses after intestinal transplantation. Assay: immunoSEQ multiplex PCR; the TCRdb copy retains only in-frame clones and omits some. The data hold 9,100 or so clones, with more than 75% observed a single time. Material: PBMCs, obtained roughly 43 days after intestinal transplant. The receptors come from a human patient who received an intestinal transplant, so some T cells may come from the graft donor.

The chain links TRBV28 to TRBJ2-3; D gene ambiguous. This CDR3 contains 15 residues. Germline CDR1 MDHEN, CDR2 SYDVKM. V was pared by 3 bases and J by 4 bases, with 14 bases between. This chain's CDR3 is CASSLGWLVSDTQYF. CDR3 DNA: TGTGCCAGCAGTTTGGGCTGGTTGGTCTCAGATACGCAGTATTTT.

The chain is built from TRBV7-9 and TRBJ1-6, with D hard to call. The germline V gene encodes CDR1 SEHNR and CDR2 FQNEAQ (reference sequence). V was trimmed by 1 base and J by 13 bases, leaving 14 bases between them. The CDR3 totals 14 residues. CDR3 region: CASSLDTSSPPLHF. CDR3 DNA sequence: TGTGCCAGCAGCTTAGATACATCCTCCCCCCCCCTCCACTTT.

The chain carries TRBV6-5 and TRBJ2-1; TRBD2 aligns across 7 bases. The V gene end was trimmed by 6 bases and the J gene end by 0 bases; junction bases not matched to a gene: 2. Germline V gene data show CDR1 as MNHEY and CDR2 as SVGAGI. The CDR3 contains 14 residues. The CDR3 sequence: CASSRTSSYNEQFF. CDR3 coding DNA: TGTGCCAGCAGCAGGACTAGCTCCTACAATGAGCAGTTCTTC.

The chain carries TRBV7-6 and TRBJ2-2; TRBD2 agrees at 11 bases. The CDR3 covers 17 residues. Trimming took 5 bases from V and 4 from J; bases not matched to a gene: 9. Germline CDR1 is SGHVS and CDR2 is FNYEAQ. CDR3 in amino acids: CASSPVLAGGLTGELFF. The DNA of the CDR3 is TGTGCCAGCAGCCCCGTCCTAGCGGGAGGACTCACCGGGGAGCTGTTTTTT.

The J gene is TRBJ2-1, the V gene TRBV7-3; D gene ambiguous. V lost 4 bases to trimming and J lost 7 bases, with 17 bases between them. The CDR3 runs 15 residues. The germline V gene encodes CDR1 SGHTA and CDR2 FQGTGA. The CDR3 coding sequence is TGTGCCAGCAGCTCCTCTCCCGGAGTGAGGAATGAGCAGTTCTTC. Protein: CASSSSPGVRNEQFF.

The chain uses TRBV9 and TRBJ2-2, with 10 bases that match TRBD1. This CDR3 has 16 amino acids. Germline CDR1 is SGDLS and CDR2 is YYNGEE. V dropped 3 bases and J dropped 3; count of bases not matched to a gene: 5. CDR3 loop: CASSAPGQGDTGELFF. For the CDR3, the DNA is TGTGCCAGCAGCGCACCTGGACAGGGGGACACCGGGGAGCTGTTTTTT.

The J gene is TRBJ1-1, the V gene TRBV25-1; D is possibly TRBD1 (5 bases). Germline V gives CDR1 MGHDK, CDR2 SYGVNS. The CDR3 extends over 15 amino acids. Trimming removed 1 base at V and 1 base at J, with 10 bases between. The CDR3 sequence: CASSELGRENTEAFF. DNA of the CDR3: TGTGCCAGCAGTGAATTGGGCAGGGAGAACACTGAAGCTTTCTTT.

This clone was counted only a few times. The rearrangement uses TRBV27 and TRBJ2-7, with D perhaps matching TRBD2 (5 bases). The ends were cut back, 6 bases at V and 0 bases at J, with 15 bases in the middle. CDR3 size: 15 residues. From germline, CDR1 is MNHEY and CDR2 SMNVEV (reference sequence). The CDR3 protein is CASRLRGSSSYEQYF. CDR3 coding DNA: TGTGCCAGCAGGCTCCGCGGGTCAAGCTCCTACGAGCAGTACTTC.

V gene TRBV7-3 combines with J gene TRBJ2-3, with a weak D call TRBD1 (5 bases). Germline loops: CDR1 SGHTA, CDR2 FQGTGA. The V gene lost 1 base and the J gene lost 0 bases, with 8 bases spanning the gap. This CDR3 is 15 amino acids long. This CDR3 reads CASSLSGQSTDTQYF. In DNA, the CDR3 is TGTGCCAGCAGCTTAAGCGGACAAAGCACAGATACGCAGTATTTT.

This chain links TRBV6-5 with TRBJ2-3; tentatively, D is TRBD1 (6 bases). The CDR3 covers 14 residues. The V gene lost 3 bases and the J gene lost 4 bases, with 11 bases spanning the gap. The germline CDR1 and CDR2 sequences are MNHEY and SVGAGI. CDR3 in DNA: TGTGCCAGCAGTTATAGGGGACATGCAGATACGCAGTATTTT. This codes for CASSYRGHADTQYF.

The sample holds one count of this clone. The chain has TRBV27 and TRBJ2-5; perhaps TRBD1 as D (6 bases). The V gene lost 4 bases and the J gene lost 5 bases, with 11 bases spanning the gap. The germline gives CDR1 MNHEY, CDR2 SMNVEV (reference sequence). The CDR3 contains 13 residues. The CDR3 sequence is CASSSWGQETQYF. DNA of the CDR3: TGTGCCAGCAGTTCGTGGGGGCAGGAGACCCAGTACTTC.

In the case of this clone: Compared with germline, one end of the junction differs, possibly owing to a read error. The V and J genes are TRBV28 and TRBJ1-1; TRBD1 might be the D (6 bases). From germline, CDR1 is MDHEN and CDR2 SYDVKM. CDR3 length equals 14 residues. The CDR3 spells CASSLYREIPEPYF. The CDR3, as DNA: TGTGCCAGCAGTTTATACAGGGAGATCCCCGAGCCCTACTTT.

The CDR3 nucleotides read TGCGCCAGCAGCCCGGGACTAGTGCTTCGCAATGAGCAGTTCTTC. As protein: CASSPGLVLRNEQFF. V gene TRBV4-1 combines with J gene TRBJ2-1, with 8 bases identical to TRBD2. Germline trimming cut 4 bases from V and 6 bases from J; bases unmatched to any gene: 8. The CDR3 covers 15 residues. CDR1 is MGHRA, CDR2 YSYEKL, per germline.

V and J are TRBV5-1 and TRBJ1-2; D remains ambiguous. V gave up 2 bases and J gave up 0 bases, with 5 bases separating them. This CDR3 has 13 residues. Per the germline V gene, CDR1 is SGHRS and CDR2 is YFSETQ. CDR3 in amino acids: CASSFFSNYGYTF. The CDR3 region has the DNA TGCGCCAGCAGCTTCTTCTCTAACTATGGCTACACCTTC. The full variable domain, completed using reference TRBV5-1 and TRBJ1-2, is KAGVTQTPRYLIKTRGQQVTLSCSPISGHRSVSWYQQTPGQGLQFLFEYFSETQRNKGNFPGRFSGRQFSNSRSEMNVSTLELGDSALYLCASSFFSNYGYTFGSGTRLTVV.

This chain connects TRBV6-1 to TRBJ1-5; D uncertain. Germline V lookup: CDR1 MNHNS, CDR2 SASEGT. The CDR3 consists of 13 residues. V was pared by 2 bases and J by 2 bases, with 4 bases between. The CDR3 DNA is TGTGCCAGCAGTGAACAGGGCAATCAGCCCCAGCATTTT. This sequence encodes CASSEQGNQPQHF.

The rearrangement joins TRBV5-1 to TRBJ2-1; TRBD2 is a possible D gene (6 bases). V dropped 5 bases and J dropped 5 bases, with 17 bases sitting between them. CDR1 and CDR2 (germline): SGHRS, YFSETQ. The CDR3 consists of 15 residues. CDR3 in amino acids: CASRRDSQYNNEQFF. The DNA for the CDR3 is TGCGCCAGCAGAAGGGACTCGCAATACAACAATGAGCAGTTCTTC.

This clone has just a few counts. The chain has TRBV2 and TRBJ2-7; a possible D gene is TRBD1 (6 bases). Germline assignment: CDR1 SNHLY and CDR2 FYNNEI. Trimming stripped 6 bases from V and 3 bases from J, with 18 bases between. This CDR3 contains 15 residues. In DNA, the CDR3 is TGTGCCAGCAGGAACCCGTTCACAGGGAACTACGAGCAGTACTTC. Translated, it gives CASRNPFTGNYEQYF.

V and J are TRBV29-1 and TRBJ2-3; possible D gene TRBD2, 5 bases. The CDR3 loop spans 15 amino acids. V lost 0 bases, J lost 2 bases, and 12 bases lay in between. Germline loops: CDR1 SQVTM, CDR2 ANQGSEA. Here the CDR3 reads CSVEDEGRVTDTQYF. In nucleotides, the CDR3 is TGCAGCGTTGAAGATGAGGGCAGAGTCACAGATACGCAGTATTTT.

V usage is TRBV29-1 and J usage is TRBJ2-7, with 7 bases lining up with TRBD1. CDR1 is SQVTM and CDR2 is ANQGSEA in the germline V gene. This CDR3 is built from 13 residues. V lost 8 bases, J lost 0 bases, and 7 bases stayed unmatched. CDR3 sequence reads: CSIVAGGSYEQYF. The CDR3 bases are TGCAGCATTGTGGCAGGGGGCTCCTACGAGCAGTACTTC.

This clone is a singleton in its sample. This sequence joins TRBV12-5 and TRBJ1-4; 8 nucleotides match TRBD1. The germline gives CDR1 LGHNT, CDR2 FRNRAP. The J segment lost 3 bases and the V segment lost 2 bases, leaving 11 bases of the junction unmatched. The CDR3 is 18 residues long. The chain's CDR3 is CASGLRGRGQAPNEKLFF. The CDR3 nucleotides read TGTGCTAGTGGTTTGAGGGGTCGGGGACAGGCCCCTAATGAAAAACTGTTTTTT. Supplemented by reference TRBV12-5 and TRBJ1-4, the full variable domain reads DARVTQTPRHKVTEMGQEVTMRCQPILGHNTVFWYRQTMMQGLELLAYFRNRAPLDDSGMPKDRFSAEMPDATLATLKIQPSEPRDSAVYFCASGLRGRGQAPNEKLFFGSGTQLSVL.

The rearrangement links TRBV4-1 to TRBJ2-7; 10 bases align to TRBD1. CDR3 length: 17 residues. Trimming at V came to 1 base and at J to 1 base, leaving 7 bases not matched to a gene. CDR1 MGHRA and CDR2 YSYEKL come from the germline V gene. The CDR3 protein is CASSQGERQGASYEQYF. As DNA, the CDR3 is TGCGCCAGCAGCCAAGGGGAAAGACAGGGGGCGTCCTACGAGCAGTACTTC.

The V call is TRBV4-2, the J call TRBJ2-5; D is undetermined. The end of the DNA is better explained by TRBJ2-7, so the J call may be wrong. The CDR3 covers 19 residues. Germline CDR1 LGHNA, CDR2 YNFKEQ. The CDR3 spells CASSQGAGLTVMGSYEQYF. CDR3 bases: TGTGCCAGCAGCCAAGGGGCCGGGCTCACCGTTATGGGGTCCTACGAGCAGTACTTC.

This clone has a single count. The V call is TRBV7-2, the J call TRBJ2-3, with D unresolved. The CDR3 covers 14 residues. V lost 3 bases and J 6 bases, leaving 13 bases between the germline ends. Germline V gene data show CDR1 as SGHTA and CDR2 as FQGNSA. The CDR3 DNA is TGTGCCAGCAGCTTCGACGGCCCCTGGGATACGCAGTATTTT. Translated, it gives CASSFDGPWDTQYF. Drawing the rest from reference TRBV7-2 and TRBJ2-3, the complete variable domain is GAGVSQSPSNKVTEKGKDVELRCDPISGHTALYWYRQSLGQGLEFLIYFQGNSAPDKSGLPSDRFSAERTGGSVSTLTIQRTQQEDSAVYLCASSFDGPWDTQYFGPGTRLTVL.